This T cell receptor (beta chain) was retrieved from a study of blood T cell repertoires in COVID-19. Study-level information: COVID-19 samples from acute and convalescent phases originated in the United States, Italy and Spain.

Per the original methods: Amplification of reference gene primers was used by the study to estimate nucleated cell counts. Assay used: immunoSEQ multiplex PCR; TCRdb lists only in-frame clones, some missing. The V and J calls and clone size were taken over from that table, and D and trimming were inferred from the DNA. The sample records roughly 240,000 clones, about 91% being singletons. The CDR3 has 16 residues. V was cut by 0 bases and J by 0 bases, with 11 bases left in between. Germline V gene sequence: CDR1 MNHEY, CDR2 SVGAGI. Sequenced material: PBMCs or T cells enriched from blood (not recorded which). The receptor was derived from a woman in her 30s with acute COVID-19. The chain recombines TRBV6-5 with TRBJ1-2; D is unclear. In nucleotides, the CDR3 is TGTGCCAGCAGTTACTCCTCACAGTTAGCTAACTATGGCTACACCTTC. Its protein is CASSYSSQLANYGYTF.